This TCR beta chain was recorded in a study of T cells after somatic rescue of genetic block. Germline V gene sequence: CDR1 MDHEN, CDR2 SYDVKM. The CDR3 sequence is 14 residues long. Between the trimmed V and J ends, which lost 4 bases and 0 bases, there was a span of 10 bases. Clones were read by immunoSEQ multiplex PCR, and TCRdb kept only the in-frame ones, dropping some. Here the sample spans some 10,000 clones, around two thirds being singletons. The V call is TRBV28, the J call TRBJ2-7; D call uncertain. This TCR derives from a boy younger than 18. Sequenced sample: peripheral blood mononuclear cells (PBMCs). The CDR3 is CASSWGGSSYEQYF. CDR3 DNA: TGTGCCAGCAGTTGGGGTGGGTCCTCCTACGAGCAGTACTTC.